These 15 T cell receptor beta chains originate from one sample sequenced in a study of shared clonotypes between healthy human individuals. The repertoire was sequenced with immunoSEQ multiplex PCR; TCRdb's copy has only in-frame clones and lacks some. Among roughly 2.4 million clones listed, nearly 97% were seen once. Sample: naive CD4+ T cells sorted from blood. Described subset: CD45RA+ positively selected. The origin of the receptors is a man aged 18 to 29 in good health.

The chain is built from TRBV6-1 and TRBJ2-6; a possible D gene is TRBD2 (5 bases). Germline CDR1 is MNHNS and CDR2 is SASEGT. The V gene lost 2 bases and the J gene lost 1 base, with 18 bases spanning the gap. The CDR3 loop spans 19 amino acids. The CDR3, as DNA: TGTGCCAGCAGTGAAAATGGACTGACTCGCGTATCTGGGGCCAACGTCCTGACTTTC. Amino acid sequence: CASSENGLTRVSGANVLTF.

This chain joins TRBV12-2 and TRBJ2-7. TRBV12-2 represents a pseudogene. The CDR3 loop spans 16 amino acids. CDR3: CASRLEGGTTPYEQYF. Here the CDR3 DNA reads TGTGCAAGTCGCTTAGAGGGGGGAACAACTCCTTACGAGCAGTACTTC.

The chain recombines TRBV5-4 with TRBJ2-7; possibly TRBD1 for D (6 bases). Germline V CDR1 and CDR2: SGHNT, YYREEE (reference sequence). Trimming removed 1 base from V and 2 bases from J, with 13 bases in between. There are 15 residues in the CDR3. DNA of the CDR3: TGTGCCAGCAGCTTGATTGGACAGCCAACCTACGAGCAGTACTTC. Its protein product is CASSLIGQPTYEQYF.

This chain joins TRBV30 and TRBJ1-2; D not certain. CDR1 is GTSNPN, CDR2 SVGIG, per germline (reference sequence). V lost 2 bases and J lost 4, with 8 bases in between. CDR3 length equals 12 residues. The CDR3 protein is CAWSYQIYGYTF. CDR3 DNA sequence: TGTGCCTGGAGTTATCAGATCTATGGCTACACCTTC.

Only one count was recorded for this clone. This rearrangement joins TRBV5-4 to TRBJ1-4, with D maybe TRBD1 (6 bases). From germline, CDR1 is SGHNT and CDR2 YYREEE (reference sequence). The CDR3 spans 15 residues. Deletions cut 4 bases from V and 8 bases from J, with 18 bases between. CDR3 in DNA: TGTGCCAGCAGCCCAACAGGCAACAGGGCCGAAAAACTGTTTTTT. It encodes CASSPTGNRAEKLFF.

CDR3 nucleotide sequence: TGTGCCTGGAGTAAAGAGAGGGGTACGCAGTATTTT. This encodes CAWSKERGTQYF. V gene TRBV30 combines with J gene TRBJ2-3, with D perhaps TRBD1 or TRBD2 (5 bases each). This CDR3 is built from 12 residues. Germline lookup yields CDR1 GTSNPN and CDR2 SVGIG (reference sequence). The V end lost 2 bases, the J end lost 8 bases, and 11 bases lay between the germline ends.

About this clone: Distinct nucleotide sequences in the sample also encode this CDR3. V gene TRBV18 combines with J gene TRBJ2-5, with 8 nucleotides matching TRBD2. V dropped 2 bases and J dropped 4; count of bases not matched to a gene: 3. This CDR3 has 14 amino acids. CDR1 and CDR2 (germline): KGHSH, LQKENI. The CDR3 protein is CASSPGAGGETQYF. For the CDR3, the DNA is TGTGCCAGCTCACCAGGGGCGGGAGGAGAGACCCAGTACTTC.

CDR3 sequence reads: CASSLTGTGLPTNEKLFF. In DNA, the CDR3 is TGTGCCAGCAGCCTAACCGGGACAGGGCTGCCAACTAATGAAAAACTGTTTTTT. The chain recombines TRBV5-6 with TRBJ1-4; 9 nucleotides align to TRBD1. The CDR3 consists of 18 residues. V dropped 4 bases and J dropped 0; count of bases not matched to a gene: 10. Germline CDR1 is SGHDT and CDR2 is YYEEEE.

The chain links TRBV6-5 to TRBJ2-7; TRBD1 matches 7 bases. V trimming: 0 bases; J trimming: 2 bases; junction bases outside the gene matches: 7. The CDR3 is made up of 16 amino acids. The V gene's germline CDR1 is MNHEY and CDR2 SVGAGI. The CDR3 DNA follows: TGTGCCAGCAGTTACTCGAACGCAGGGGGACCCTACGAGCAGTACTTC. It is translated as CASSYSNAGGPYEQYF.

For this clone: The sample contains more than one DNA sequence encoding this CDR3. The CDR3 DNA follows: TGTGCCAGCAGCCTTGGGGGCGGGAGCTCCTACGAGCAGTACTTC. As protein: CASSLGGGSSYEQYF. V is TRBV7-9 and J is TRBJ2-7; D is perhaps TRBD2 (7 bases). This CDR3 contains 15 residues. Trimming cost V 5 bases and J 0 bases, with 14 bases left between them. Germline values: CDR1 SEHNR, CDR2 FQNEAQ (reference sequence).

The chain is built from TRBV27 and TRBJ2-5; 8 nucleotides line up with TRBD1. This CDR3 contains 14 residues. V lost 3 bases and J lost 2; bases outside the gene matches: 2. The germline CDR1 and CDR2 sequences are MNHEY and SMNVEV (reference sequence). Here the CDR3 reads CASSFRGRQETQYF. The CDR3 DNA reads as TGTGCCAGCAGTTTCAGGGGGCGGCAAGAGACCCAGTACTTC.

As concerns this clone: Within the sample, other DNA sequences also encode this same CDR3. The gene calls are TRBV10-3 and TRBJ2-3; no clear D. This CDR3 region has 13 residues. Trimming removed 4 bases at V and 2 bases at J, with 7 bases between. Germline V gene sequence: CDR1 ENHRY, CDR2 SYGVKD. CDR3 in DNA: TGTGCCATCAGTGCTCCCCCCACAGATACGCAGTATTTT. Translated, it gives CAISAPPTDTQYF.

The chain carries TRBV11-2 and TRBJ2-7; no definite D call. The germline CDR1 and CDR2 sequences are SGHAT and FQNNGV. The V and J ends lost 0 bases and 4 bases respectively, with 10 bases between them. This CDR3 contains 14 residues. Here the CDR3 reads CASSLDSGLYEQYF. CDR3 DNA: TGTGCCAGCAGCTTAGATTCCGGATTATACGAGCAGTACTTC.

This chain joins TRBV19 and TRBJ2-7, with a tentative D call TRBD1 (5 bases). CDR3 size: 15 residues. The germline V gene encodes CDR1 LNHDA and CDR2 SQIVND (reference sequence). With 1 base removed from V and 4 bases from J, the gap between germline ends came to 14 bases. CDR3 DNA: TGTGCCAGTAGTATAGTTGCAGGGTCCAGGTACGAGCAGTACTTC. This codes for CASSIVAGSRYEQYF.

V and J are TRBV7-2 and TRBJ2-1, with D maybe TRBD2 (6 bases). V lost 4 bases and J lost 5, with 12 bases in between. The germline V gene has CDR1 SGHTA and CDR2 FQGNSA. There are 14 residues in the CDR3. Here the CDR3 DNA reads TGTGCCAGCAGCTCAACCGGGACTGACAATGAGCAGTTCTTC. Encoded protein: CASSSTGTDNEQFF.